This is a list of T cell receptor beta chains from one sample in a study of control samples from healthy donors and cancer patients. Assay: immunoSEQ multiplex PCR; the TCRdb copy retains only in-frame clones and omits some. The profile shows roughly 63,000 clones, around 90% of them singletons. The sample comprised PBMCs. The receptors were sampled from a man aged 55 to 70 with colorectal cancer. CDR3s include the opening cysteine and the closing phenylalanine or tryptophan. D genes are given only for firm matches. Expanded clones get a size class; other rows say once, few or many, or leave the size out.

j_call: TRBJ1-2
d_call: -
v_call: TRBV18
clone_size: -
cdr3_nt: TGTGCCAGCTCACGCGACACTGATATAAACTATGGCTACACCTTC
cdr3_aa: CASSRDTDINYGYTF

j_call: TRBJ2-4
d_call: -
v_call: TRBV5-1
clone_size: -
cdr3_nt: TGCGCCAGCAGCTTGGTCGCGGGACAGAAAAACATTCAGTACTTC
cdr3_aa: CASSLVAGQKNIQYF

j_call: TRBJ2-2
d_call: -
v_call: TRBV19
clone_size: few
cdr3_nt: TGTGCCAGTAGCCCCGGGACAAGGGGTACCGGGGAGCTGTTTTTT
cdr3_aa: CASSPGTRGTGELFF

j_call: TRBJ2-3
d_call: -
v_call: TRBV2
clone_size: -
cdr3_nt: TGTGCCAGCAGTGAAATGGGGGGGGCGCGTATGGGGACAGATACGCAGTATTTT
cdr3_aa: CASSEMGGARMGTDTQYF

j_call: TRBJ2-3
d_call: TRBD2
v_call: TRBV6-5
clone_size: -
cdr3_nt: TGTGCCAGCACAGGACTAGCGGGGGGCACAGATACGCAGTATTTT
cdr3_aa: CASTGLAGGTDTQYF

j_call: TRBJ2-1
d_call: -
v_call: TRBV7-2
clone_size: -
cdr3_nt: TGTGCCAGCAGCCCCCGGACGGTGTACAATGAGCAGTTCTTC
cdr3_aa: CASSPRTVYNEQFF

j_call: TRBJ2-7
d_call: -
v_call: TRBV18
clone_size: -
cdr3_nt: TGTGCCAGCTCCGGGATGGGGGGTGAACGGTCCTACGAGCAGTACTTC
cdr3_aa: CASSGMGGERSYEQYF

j_call: TRBJ2-3
d_call: TRBD2
v_call: TRBV4-2
clone_size: few
cdr3_nt: TGTGCCAGCAGCCAAGTCGGCGCGGGGGGGCCAGTAGATACGCAGTATTTT
cdr3_aa: CASSQVGAGGPVDTQYF

j_call: TRBJ1-1
d_call: TRBD1
v_call: TRBV5-6
clone_size: -
cdr3_nt: TGTGCCAGCAGGGGACAGGGACTCGGCGGGGAGAACACTGAAGCTTTCTTT
cdr3_aa: CASRGQGLGGENTEAFF

j_call: TRBJ2-7
d_call: -
v_call: TRBV19
clone_size: -
cdr3_nt: TGTGCCAGTAGTATTGGTGGAGCCTACGAGCAGTACTTC
cdr3_aa: CASSIGGAYEQYF

j_call: TRBJ2-5
d_call: TRBD1
v_call: TRBV5-4
clone_size: -
cdr3_nt: TGTGCCAGCAGCTTGGGACAGGGGGCGTTAGAGACCCAGTACTTC
cdr3_aa: CASSLGQGALETQYF

j_call: TRBJ2-5
d_call: -
v_call: TRBV19
clone_size: -
cdr3_nt: TGTGCCAGTAGTACCTCACAGGTCCAAGAGACCCAGTACTTC
cdr3_aa: CASSTSQVQETQYF

j_call: TRBJ2-2
d_call: -
v_call: TRBV15
clone_size: -
cdr3_nt: TGTGCCACCAGCAGAGTCCAGGGGGAGCTGTTTTTT
cdr3_aa: CATSRVQGELFF

j_call: TRBJ1-3
d_call: -
v_call: TRBV7-6
clone_size: -
cdr3_nt: TGTGCCAGCAGCTTACAGGGGTCCTCTGGAAACACCATATATTTT
cdr3_aa: CASSLQGSSGNTIYF

j_call: TRBJ2-5
d_call: TRBD1
v_call: TRBV12-3/TRBV12-4
clone_size: -
cdr3_nt: TGTGCCAGCAGTTTAGGGACAGGGGGCGACCAGTACTTC
cdr3_aa: CASSLGTGGDQYF

j_call: TRBJ2-7
d_call: TRBD1
v_call: TRBV6-5
clone_size: once
cdr3_nt: TGTGCCAGCAGTTGGGACAGTCTTAGCTCCTACGAGCAGTACTTC
cdr3_aa: CASSWDSLSSYEQYF

j_call: TRBJ1-6
d_call: -
v_call: TRBV28
clone_size: -
cdr3_nt: TGTGCCAGCAGCCGGACAGTCTATAATTCACCCCTCCACTTT
cdr3_aa: CASSRTVYNSPLHF

j_call: TRBJ1-1
d_call: -
v_call: TRBV6-5
clone_size: -
cdr3_nt: TGTGCCACCCAGAAGCTATCCATGAACACTGAAGCTTTCTTT
cdr3_aa: CATQKLSMNTEAFF

j_call: TRBJ1-3
d_call: -
v_call: TRBV6-5
clone_size: few
cdr3_nt: TGTGCCAGCAGAGCAGTTGGGCTCTCTGGAAACACCATATATTTT
cdr3_aa: CASRAVGLSGNTIYF

j_call: TRBJ1-1
d_call: -
v_call: TRBV30
clone_size: -
cdr3_nt: TGTGCCTGGAGCGACAGTATGAACACTGAAGCTTTCTTT
cdr3_aa: CAWSDSMNTEAFF

j_call: TRBJ1-6
d_call: -
v_call: TRBV5-4
clone_size: -
cdr3_nt: TGTGCCAGCAGCTTGGGGGGGAGCTCCTATAATTCACCCCTCCACTTT
cdr3_aa: CASSLGGSSYNSPLHF

j_call: TRBJ1-5
d_call: -
v_call: TRBV28
clone_size: -
cdr3_nt: TGTGCCACCAAACCCATGGGGGGGACGGGGTATAGCAATCAGCCCCAGCATTTT
cdr3_aa: CATKPMGGTGYSNQPQHF

j_call: TRBJ2-1
d_call: -
v_call: TRBV5-1
clone_size: -
cdr3_nt: TGCGCCAGCGGCTCGGGGCTAGATGAGCAGTTCTTC
cdr3_aa: CASGSGLDEQFF

j_call: TRBJ2-5
d_call: -
v_call: TRBV15
clone_size: -
cdr3_nt: TGTGCCACCAGCAGTGGGTGGGAGACCCAGTACTTC
cdr3_aa: CATSSGWETQYF

j_call: TRBJ2-3
d_call: -
v_call: TRBV6-2/TRBV6-3
clone_size: -
cdr3_nt: TGTGCCAGCAGCCAACTGGGAGCTACGCAGTATTTT
cdr3_aa: CASSQLGATQYF

j_call: TRBJ1-5
d_call: -
v_call: TRBV4-2
clone_size: -
cdr3_nt: TGTGCCAGCAGCGCTGGGAGGGGGGCCAGGCAGCCCCAGCATTTT
cdr3_aa: CASSAGRGARQPQHF

j_call: TRBJ2-6
d_call: -
v_call: TRBV18
clone_size: -
cdr3_nt: TGTGCCAGCTCACCGCAGGGTCCTGGGGCCAACGTCCTGACTTTC
cdr3_aa: CASSPQGPGANVLTF

j_call: TRBJ2-5
d_call: -
v_call: TRBV5-1
clone_size: -
cdr3_nt: TGCGCCAGCAGCTTGGTGGCGGGGTTACAAGAGACCCAGTACTTC
cdr3_aa: CASSLVAGLQETQYF

j_call: TRBJ2-2
d_call: -
v_call: TRBV3-1/TRBV3-2
clone_size: few
cdr3_nt: TGTGCCAGCAGCCCCTTAGGGGGGTCCGGGGAGCTGTTTTTT
cdr3_aa: CASSPLGGSGELFF